Below are 29 T cell receptor beta chains sequenced from a single sample in a study of blood T cell repertoires in COVID-19. TCRdb's table, derived via immunoSEQ multiplex PCR, lists solely in-frame clones and lacks some. The sample contains tens of thousands of clones, about four fifths of which appear only once. The sequencing input was peripheral blood. All receptors come from a man older than 75 with acute or convalescent COVID-19.

CDR3 region: CASSTPGQGAYNEQFF. CDR3 in DNA: TGTGCCAGCAGTACACCGGGACAGGGGGCCTACAATGAGCAGTTCTTC. The chain joins TRBV6-2 or TRBV6-3 to TRBJ2-1, with 11 bases identical to TRBD1. J gave up 2 bases and V 5 bases, and 5 bases lay outside the gene matches. Germline V gene sequence: CDR1 MNHEY, CDR2 SVGEGT. The CDR3 sequence is 16 residues long.

This clone has ten or more counts. The chain has TRBV10-1 and TRBJ1-1; 9 bases are shared with TRBD1. V was clipped by 5 bases and J by 8 bases; unmatched bases: 9. The germline CDR1 and CDR2 sequences are WNHNN and SYGVQD (reference sequence). This CDR3 comprises 14 residues. The CDR3 coding sequence is TGCGCCAGCAGTTTAGGAGGGGACAGGGACGAAGCTTTCTTT. Translating gives CASSLGGDRDEAFF.

The chain employs TRBV28 and TRBJ1-3, with TRBD1 identical over 8 bases. The CDR3 has 14 residues. Germline trimming cut 6 bases from V and 3 bases from J; bases unmatched to any gene: 4. From germline, CDR1 is MDHEN and CDR2 SYDVKM. The CDR3 loop reads CASRTGGDGNTIYF. DNA of the CDR3: TGTGCCAGCAGAACAGGGGGAGATGGAAACACCATATATTTT.

For this clone: A read error may produce the germline difference seen at one junction end. The V call is TRBV11-1, the J call TRBJ1-2; 7 bases are shared with TRBD1. CDR1 and CDR2 from the germline V gene are SGHAT and FQDESV (reference sequence). CDR3 length equals 14 residues. As DNA, the CDR3 is TGTGCCAGCCGCTTGCACGGACAGGACTATGGCTACACCTTC. It yields the protein CASRLHGQDYGYTF. Full variable domain (outside the CDR3, taken from reference TRBV11-1 and TRBJ1-2): EAEVAQSPRYKITEKSQAVAFWCDPISGHATLYWYRQILGQGPELLVQFQDESVVDDSQLPKDRFSAERLKGVDSTLKIQPAELGDSAMYLCASRLHGQDYGYTFGSGTRLTVV.

The V gene is TRBV9, the J gene TRBJ2-1, with D maybe TRBD2 (5 bases). The germline V gene encodes CDR1 SGDLS and CDR2 YYNGEE. The CDR3 runs 14 residues. V shed 2 bases and J shed 3 bases, with 9 bases lying between them. The CDR3: CASSVGVYYNEQFF. CDR3 DNA sequence: TGTGCCAGCAGCGTGGGAGTGTACTACAATGAGCAGTTCTTC.

This clone was observed once. The V call is TRBV28, the J call TRBJ1-2, with 9 positions matching TRBD1. Germline lookup yields CDR1 MDHEN and CDR2 SYDVKM. V lost 3 bases, J lost 4 bases, and 12 bases stayed unmatched. The CDR3 totals 17 residues. CDR3 nucleotides: TGTGCCAGCAGTTTTCCCCCTGACAGGGGGGGCTTCTATGGCTACACCTTC. It yields the protein CASSFPPDRGGFYGYTF.

This clone was counted a single time. This chain uses TRBV7-9 with TRBJ2-1; perhaps TRBD1 as D (6 bases). The V and J ends lost 5 bases and 7 bases respectively, with 24 bases between them. The CDR3 sequence is 17 residues long. Germline CDR1 SEHNR, CDR2 FQNEAQ (reference sequence). The CDR3 loop reads CASSPTRGNPALNEQFF. The CDR3 nucleotides are TGTGCCAGCAGCCCCACGAGGGGGAACCCGGCCCTTAATGAGCAGTTCTTC.

The gene calls are TRBV20-1 and TRBJ2-1; D possibly corresponds to TRBD2 (6 bases). This CDR3 region has 14 residues. Germline V lookup: CDR1 DFQATT, CDR2 SNEGSKA (reference sequence). The CDR3 coding sequence is TGCCTCGCTAGTGCGCGGGACTCCTACAATGAGCAGTTCTTC. Its protein product is CLASARDSYNEQFF.

The chain is built from TRBV27 and TRBJ2-7, with 7 nucleotides matching TRBD2. This CDR3 is built from 14 residues. Germline V gene sequence: CDR1 MNHEY, CDR2 SMNVEV (reference sequence). V dropped 5 bases and J dropped 2; count of bases not matched to a gene: 6. The DNA of the CDR3 is TGTGCCAGCAGTCGCTCGGGGGGACCCTACGAGCAGTACTTC. It specifies CASSRSGGPYEQYF.

The chain carries TRBV5-1 and TRBJ2-7; D perhaps matches TRBD2 (5 bases). The germline V gene has CDR1 SGHRS and CDR2 YFSETQ. The CDR3 has 13 residues. With 3 bases removed from V and 5 bases from J, the gap between germline ends came to 12 bases. DNA of the CDR3: TGCGCCAGCAGCTCTGGAGACGGGGACGAGCAGTACTTC. Its translation: CASSSGDGDEQYF. Full variable domain (remainder filled in from reference TRBV5-1 and TRBJ2-7): KAGVTQTPRYLIKTRGQQVTLSCSPISGHRSVSWYQQTPGQGLQFLFEYFSETQRNKGNFPGRFSGRQFSNSRSEMNVSTLELGDSALYLCASSSGDGDEQYFGPGTRLTVT.

The genes are TRBV14 and TRBJ1-2; 10 bases fit TRBD1. This CDR3 is 15 amino acids long. J lost 5 bases, V lost 3 bases, and 6 bases had no gene match. CDR1 and CDR2 from the germline V gene are SGHDN and FVKESK. CDR3 protein: CASSQQTGGGYGYTF. In DNA, the CDR3 is TGTGCCAGCAGCCAGCAGACAGGGGGCGGTTATGGCTACACCTTC.

V usage is TRBV10-1 and J usage is TRBJ2-1, with TRBD1 identical over 9 bases. The CDR3 runs 13 residues. V lost 10 bases to trimming and J lost 14 bases; unmatched junction nucleotides: 15. CDR1 is WNHNN and CDR2 is SYGVQD in the germline V gene (reference sequence). CDR3 protein: CAILATGGPWEFF. The CDR3 coding sequence is TGCGCCATCCTGGCCACAGGGGGCCCGTGGGAGTTCTTC.

The V and J genes are TRBV28 and TRBJ2-3; TRBD2 agrees at 15 bases. CDR3 size: 20 residues. Per the germline V gene, CDR1 is MDHEN and CDR2 is SYDVKM. Losses at the gene ends were 5 bases for V and 6 bases for J; bases not matched to a gene: 18. This CDR3 is CASSLGRGLAGGHVRDTQYF. Here the CDR3 DNA reads TGTGCCAGCAGTCTAGGGAGGGGACTAGCGGGAGGTCACGTTCGTGATACGCAGTATTTT.

The rearrangement uses TRBV14 and TRBJ2-7, with 7 nucleotides matching TRBD2. Germline CDR1 and CDR2: SGHDN and FVKESK. V shed 2 bases, J shed 1 base, and the junction held 5 bases outside the gene matches. This CDR3 contains 15 residues. The CDR3: CASSQHTAGSYEQYF. In DNA form, the CDR3 reads TGTGCCAGCAGCCAACACACAGCGGGGTCCTACGAGCAGTACTTC.

The CDR3 here is CASSPPTGRLTEAFF. For the CDR3, the DNA is TGTGCCAGCTCACCCCCGACAGGGAGGTTGACTGAAGCTTTCTTT. V is TRBV18 and J is TRBJ1-1, with 7 positions matching TRBD1. The length of the CDR3 is 15 residues. V was pared by 3 bases and J by 5 bases, with 9 bases of the junction left unmatched. Germline CDR1 is KGHSH and CDR2 is LQKENI.

This chain uses TRBV28 with TRBJ1-1; maybe TRBD1 (6 bases). V shed 10 bases and J shed 5 bases, with 20 bases lying between them. The CDR3 totals 14 residues. The germline CDR1 and CDR2 sequences are MDHEN and SYDVKM. The CDR3 DNA reads as TGTGCCATCGTTATGACAGGAGGAAGGACTGAAGCTTTCTTT. It codes for CAIVMTGGRTEAFF.

The V gene is TRBV27, the J gene TRBJ2-1; 10 bases fit TRBD2. The junction had 9 bases not matched to a gene; V was cut back by 6 bases and J by 7 bases. This CDR3 is 15 amino acids long. Per germline, CDR1 MNHEY and CDR2 SMNVEV (reference sequence). The DNA for the CDR3 is TGTGCCAGCAGGCTGAGCGGGAGGGCCGGGAATGAGCAGTTCTTC. Amino acids: CASRLSGRAGNEQFF.

V is TRBV7-2 and J is TRBJ2-2; the D is unclear. This CDR3 has 14 residues. CDR1 is SGHTA and CDR2 is FQGNSA in the germline V gene. V was pared by 1 base and J by 15 bases, with 18 bases between. The CDR3 region is CASSLEEQPSEVFF. The CDR3 coding sequence is TGTGCCAGCAGCTTAGAGGAACAACCCTCCGAGGTGTTTTTT.

The V gene is TRBV5-1, the J gene TRBJ2-5, with 13 bases matching TRBD2. The ends lost 4 bases at V and 1 base at J; junction bases unmatched: 4. Germline V CDR1 and CDR2: SGHRS, YFSETQ. This CDR3 contains 16 residues. In DNA, the CDR3 is TGCGCCAGCAGCCTACTAGCGGGAGGGCCCCAAGAGACCCAGTACTTC. It codes for CASSLLAGGPQETQYF.

The J gene is TRBJ1-2, the V gene TRBV18; D is unclear. This CDR3 comprises 15 residues. Germline CDR1 and CDR2: KGHSH and LQKENI. V gave up 0 bases and J gave up 7 bases, with 15 bases separating them. CDR3 nucleotides: TGTGCCAGCTCACCACCTCAAGGGAGTCACAGTGGCTACACCTTC. Amino acid sequence: CASSPPQGSHSGYTF. The full variable domain, with the rest looked up from reference TRBV18 and TRBJ1-2, is NAGVMQNPRHLVRRRGQEARLRCSPMKGHSHVYWYRQLPEEGLKFMVYLQKENIIDESGMPKERFSAEFPKEGPSILRIQQVVRGDSAAYFCASSPPQGSHSGYTFGSGTRLTVV.

The chain has TRBV5-1 and TRBJ2-1; possible D gene TRBD2, 7 bases. V lost 6 bases and J 4 bases, leaving 17 bases between the germline ends. The CDR3 extends over 15 amino acids. Germline V gene data show CDR1 as SGHRS and CDR2 as YFSETQ. The CDR3 protein is CASNGGGRLYNEQFF. For the CDR3, the DNA is TGCGCCAGCAACGGGGGCGGGAGACTGTACAATGAGCAGTTCTTC.

V usage is TRBV6-6 and J usage is TRBJ1-5; 7 bases align to TRBD1. This CDR3 has 11 amino acids. CDR1 and CDR2 from the germline V gene are MNHNY and SVGAGI (reference sequence). CDR3 sequence: CATGDNQPQHF. CDR3 bases: TGTGCTACAGGGGACAATCAGCCCCAGCATTTT.

A single count supports this clone. The V and J genes are TRBV5-1 and TRBJ2-7; the D gene is possibly TRBD2 (5 bases). CDR1 SGHRS and CDR2 YFSETQ come from the germline V gene. The CDR3 has 14 residues. With 2 bases removed from V and 5 bases from J, the gap between germline ends came to 14 bases. The CDR3 region has the DNA TGCGCCAGCAGCTTAGGAGTGGGAGACGACGAGCAGTACTTC. Its translation: CASSLGVGDDEQYF. The full variable domain, completed using reference TRBV5-1 and TRBJ2-7, is KAGVTQTPRYLIKTRGQQVTLSCSPISGHRSVSWYQQTPGQGLQFLFEYFSETQRNKGNFPGRFSGRQFSNSRSEMNVSTLELGDSALYLCASSLGVGDDEQYFGPGTRLTVT.

Here the CDR3 reads CASSPRQGAWEQYF. As DNA, the CDR3 is TGTGCCAGCAGCCCAAGACAGGGGGCATGGGAGCAGTACTTC. V and J are TRBV5-4 and TRBJ2-7; TRBD1 matches 10 bases. This CDR3 region has 14 residues. Looked up from germline, CDR1 is SGHNT and CDR2 is YYREEE (reference sequence). Unmatched junction bases numbered 8, after V lost 4 bases and J lost 7 bases.

The V and J genes are TRBV19 and TRBJ1-4; 10 nucleotides line up with TRBD1. CDR1 and CDR2 (germline): LNHDA, SQIVND (reference sequence). This CDR3 has 14 residues. V lost 6 bases, J lost 5 bases, and 3 bases stayed unmatched. The CDR3 spells CASSWDRGNEKLFF. CDR3 coding DNA: TGTGCCAGTAGCTGGGACAGGGGAAATGAAAAACTGTTTTTT. Full variable domain (remainder filled in from reference TRBV19 and TRBJ1-4): DGGITQSPKYLFRKEGQNVTLSCEQNLNHDAMYWYRQDPGQGLRLIYYSQIVNDFQKGDIAEGYSVSREKKESFPLTVTSAQKNPTAFYLCASSWDRGNEKLFFGSGTQLSVL.

This chain links TRBV3-1 (or the pseudogene TRBV3-2) with TRBJ2-7, with 10 bases matching TRBD2. Germline V gene data show CDR1 as LGHDT and CDR2 as YNNKEL (reference sequence). This CDR3 comprises 15 residues. J was trimmed by 4 bases and V by 1 base; bases with no gene match: 4. In DNA, the CDR3 is TGTGCCAGCAGCCAAGCCAGGACTAGCGGTTACGAGCAGTACTTC. This sequence encodes CASSQARTSGYEQYF.

The rearrangement links TRBV10-1 to TRBJ2-1; D is perhaps TRBD2 (6 bases). The germline CDR1 and CDR2 sequences are WNHNN and SYGVQD (reference sequence). There are 14 residues in the CDR3. With 5 bases removed from V and 1 base from J, the gap between germline ends came to 9 bases. CDR3 coding DNA: TGCGCCAGCAGTTTAGCGGATTCCTACAATGAGCAGTTCTTC. Protein sequence: CASSLADSYNEQFF.

The J gene is TRBJ1-1, the V gene TRBV28; D gene ambiguous. V lost 5 bases and J 1 base, leaving 11 bases between the germline ends. Germline V CDR1 and CDR2: MDHEN, SYDVKM. The CDR3 loop spans 14 amino acids. The CDR3 here is CASSRVPPNTEAFF. The CDR3 nucleotides are TGTGCCAGCAGTAGAGTCCCCCCGAACACTGAAGCTTTCTTT.

This chain links TRBV20-1 with TRBJ1-1; D gene uncertain. Germline CDR1 is DFQATT and CDR2 is SNEGSKA (reference sequence). Trimming left V 7 bases short and J 1 base short, with 7 bases between. The CDR3 extends over 11 amino acids. CDR3 nucleotide sequence: TGCAGTGAAGTGAGGAACACTGAAGCTTTCTTT. Translated: CSEVRNTEAFF.